This T cell receptor (beta chain) emerged from a study of blood T cells in healthy people across ages. Points from the study as a whole: TCR beta diversity correlated strongly with naive T cell percentage. Because sorting was not performed, PBMCs prevented conclusive naive versus antigen-experienced comparison.

In terms of origin and age, donors were healthy Caucasian individuals from Russia aged about 6 to 90. Each donor gave approximately 9.7 milliliters of peripheral blood. Primed by a sample-barcoded 5' primer and a J-beta primer mix, a second PCR proceeded for about 7 to 11 cycles. In TCRdb, the 5' RACE reads were re-called with MiXCR into one record per CDR3 protein. The sample contains 1.6 million or so distinct CDR3 sequences, around 36% of which appear only once. Germline values: CDR1 SGHRS, CDR2 YFSETQ. V was trimmed by 5 bases and J by 2 bases, leaving 16 bases between them. This CDR3 spans 15 amino acids. Turning to this clonotype: Its specificity is unknown.

The sequenced material came from blood. The V call is TRBV5-1, the J call TRBJ1-2, with TRBD1 as a possible D gene (6 bases). This receptor was obtained from a woman aged 25 to 45 in good health. The CDR3 DNA sequence: TGCGCCAGCAGTCCCCTAGGGGGACCAAACTATGGCTACACCTTC. It yields the protein CASSPLGGPNYGYTF.